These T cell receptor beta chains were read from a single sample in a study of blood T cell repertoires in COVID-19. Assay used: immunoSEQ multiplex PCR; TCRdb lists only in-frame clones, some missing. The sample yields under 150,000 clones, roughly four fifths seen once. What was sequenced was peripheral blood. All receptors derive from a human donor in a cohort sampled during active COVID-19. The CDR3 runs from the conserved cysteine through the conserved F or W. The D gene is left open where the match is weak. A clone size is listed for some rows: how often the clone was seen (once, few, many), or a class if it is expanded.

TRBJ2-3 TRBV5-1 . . TGCGCCAGCAGCTCTGCGGGGGCTAGCACAGATACGCAGTATTTT CASSSAGASTDTQYF
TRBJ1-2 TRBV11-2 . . TGTGCCAGCAGCTTAGGGGGCAGGGTCTATGGCTACACCTTC CASSLGGRVYGYTF
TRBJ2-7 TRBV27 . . TGTGCCAGCCAAACAAGGGACACAGCCTACGAGCAGTACTTC CASQTRDTAYEQYF
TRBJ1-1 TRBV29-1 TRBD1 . TGCAGCGTGAAGGGACAGATGAACACTGAAGCTTTCTTT CSVKGQMNTEAFF
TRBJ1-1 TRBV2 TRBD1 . TGTGCCAGCAGGGACAGGGTCGCTCGGAACACTGAAGCTTTCTTT CASRDRVARNTEAFF
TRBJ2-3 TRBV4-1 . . TGCGCCAGCAGCGCTGTGGGGGCTACAGATACGCAGTATTTT CASSAVGATDTQYF
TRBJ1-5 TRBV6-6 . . TGTGCCAGCCACAGGGAAACTGGTCAGCCCCAGCATTTT CASHRETGQPQHF
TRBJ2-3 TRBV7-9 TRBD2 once TGTGCCAGCAGCCTCACTAGCGGGGTCACAGATACGCAGTATTTT CASSLTSGVTDTQYF
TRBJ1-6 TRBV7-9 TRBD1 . TGTGCCAGCAGCGGGGGGACAGTCTCCAATTCACCCCTCCACTTT CASSGGTVSNSPLHF
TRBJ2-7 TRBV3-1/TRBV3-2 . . TGTGCCAGCAGCCAAGAAAGTTTGGCCAGGGTCTACGAGCAGTACTTC CASSQESLARVYEQYF
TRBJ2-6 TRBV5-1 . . TGCGCCAGCAGCTGGGGATCGGTCGGGAGCTCTGGGGCCAACGTCCTGACTTTC CASSWGSVGSSGANVLTF
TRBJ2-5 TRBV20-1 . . TGCAGTGCCGTGCGAGAGGACCAGTACTTC CSAVREDQYF
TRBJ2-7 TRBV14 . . TGTGCCAGCAGCCGGACAGTCTACGAGCAGTACTTC CASSRTVYEQYF
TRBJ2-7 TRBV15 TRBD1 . TGTGCCACCAGCCCGGGACAGGGAGTTGGCAACGAGCAGTACTTC CATSPGQGVGNEQYF
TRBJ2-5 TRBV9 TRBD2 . TGTGCCAGCAGCGTAGAGGTAGCGGGGGGCTCAGAGACCCAGTACTTC CASSVEVAGGSETQYF
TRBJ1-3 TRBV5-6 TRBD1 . TGTGCCAGCAGCTTGGGGACAGGTCGCTCTGGAAACACCATATATTTT CASSLGTGRSGNTIYF
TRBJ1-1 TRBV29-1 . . TGCAGCGTTTTTTCAGGTATGAACACTGAAGCTTTCTTT CSVFSGMNTEAFF
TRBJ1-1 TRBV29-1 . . TGCAGCGTTGTGACTGAACCTATGAACACTGAAGCTTTCTTT CSVVTEPMNTEAFF
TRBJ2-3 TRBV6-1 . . TGTGCCAGCAGTGAAGACTACACAGATACGCAGTATTTT CASSEDYTDTQYF
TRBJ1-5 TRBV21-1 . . TGTGCCAGCAGCAAAGGCGGGGGAAGGAAGGGTCAGCCCCAGCATTTT CASSKGGGRKGQPQHF
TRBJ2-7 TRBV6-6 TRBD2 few TGTGCCAGCAGTTACGGGACTAGCGGAGACTACGAGCAGTACTTC CASSYGTSGDYEQYF
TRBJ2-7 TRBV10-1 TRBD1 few TGCGCCAGCAGTGGTCCCGGGACAGGGTCCTACGAGCAGTACTTC CASSGPGTGSYEQYF
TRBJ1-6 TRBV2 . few TGTGCCAGCAGTGAGGAGTCGGGTCGGGATTCACCCCTCCACTTT CASSEESGRDSPLHF
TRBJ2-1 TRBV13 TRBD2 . TGTGCCAGCAGCTCATTTTTAGTGGGGCTAGCGGGGGCCGAGGGCTCCTACAATGAGCAGTTCTTC CASSSFLVGLAGAEGSYNEQFF
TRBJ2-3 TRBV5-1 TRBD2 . TGCGCCAGCAGCTCCGGACTAGCGGGGGCTCTGGATACGCAGTATTTT CASSSGLAGALDTQYF
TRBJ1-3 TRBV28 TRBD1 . TGTGCCAGCGGAAACGTTGGAGGGGTGACAGGGCTCTCTGGAAACACCATATATTTT CASGNVGGVTGLSGNTIYF
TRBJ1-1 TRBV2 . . TGTGCCAGCAGGGGGCTAAACACTGAAGCTTTCTTT CASRGLNTEAFF
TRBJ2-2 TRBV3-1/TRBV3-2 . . TGTGCCAGCAGCCAAGGGCTCCAGGTATCGAACACCGGGGAGCTGTTTTTT CASSQGLQVSNTGELFF
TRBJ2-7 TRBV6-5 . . TGTGCCAGCAGCCGTCCCTACGAGCAGTACTTC CASSRPYEQYF
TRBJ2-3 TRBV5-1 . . TGCGCCAGCAGCTTGAGTTCGGGGGGCCTGGATACGCAGTATTTT CASSLSSGGLDTQYF
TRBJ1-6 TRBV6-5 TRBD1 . TGTGCCACCTGCGACAGGGGTAATTCACCCCTCCACTTT CATCDRGNSPLHF
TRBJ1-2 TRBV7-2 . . TGTGCCAGCAGCCCCCGGAGGGGATTGTATGGCTACACCTTC CASSPRRGLYGYTF
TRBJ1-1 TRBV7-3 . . TGTGCCAGCAGCTTAATTGCAGGGCGAGGCACTGAAGCTTTCTTT CASSLIAGRGTEAFF
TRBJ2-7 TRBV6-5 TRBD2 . TGTGCCAGCAGTTACGAGCTAGCGGGGGGTACTTACGAGCAGTACTTC CASSYELAGGTYEQYF
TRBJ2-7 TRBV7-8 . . TGTGCCAGCAGCTTAGATGCGCAGAGGATTGGCGAGCAGTACTTC CASSLDAQRIGEQYF
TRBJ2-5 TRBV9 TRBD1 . TGTGCCAGCAGCGTAGAGGGGGCGACCCAAGAGACCCAGTACTTC CASSVEGATQETQYF
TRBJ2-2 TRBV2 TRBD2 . TGTGCCAGCAGTGAAAGGCTAGCGGGGGCCGGGGAGCTGTTTTTT CASSERLAGAGELFF
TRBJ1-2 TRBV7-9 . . TGTGCCAGCAGCGCGGGGAACTATGGCTACACCTTC CASSAGNYGYTF
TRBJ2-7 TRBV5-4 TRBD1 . TGTGCCAAAGGGGATGGGACAGGGTATTATGAGCAGTACTTC CAKGDGTGYYEQYF
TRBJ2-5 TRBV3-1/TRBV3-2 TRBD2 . TGTGCCAGCAGCCAAGAACAGCGGGGGGTGAGGGAGACCCAGTACTTC CASSQEQRGVRETQYF
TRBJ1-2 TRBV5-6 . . TGTGCCAGCAGCCCGACCGGGACTTCCCTTCGCTATGGCTACACCTTC CASSPTGTSLRYGYTF
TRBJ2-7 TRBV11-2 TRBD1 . TGTGCCAGCAGCGCTCGGACAGGGCCCGAGCAGTACTTC CASSARTGPEQYF
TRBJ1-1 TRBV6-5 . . TGTGCCACTCACAGGGATATGAACACTGAAGCTTTCTTT CATHRDMNTEAFF
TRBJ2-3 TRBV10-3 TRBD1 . TGTGCCATCAGTGGGGGACAGGCCTCGGGAGATACGCAGTATTTT CAISGGQASGDTQYF
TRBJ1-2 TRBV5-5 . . TGTGCCAGCAGCTTGCATGCCTCCGACTTCTATGGCTACACCTTC CASSLHASDFYGYTF
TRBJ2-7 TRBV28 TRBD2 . TGTGCCAGCAGTCACGGGGCGCGGGGGTTAACCTACGAGCAGTACTTC CASSHGARGLTYEQYF